Each of the 27 T cell receptor beta chains below was sequenced from the same sample in a study of blood T cell repertoires in COVID-19. Data came from immunoSEQ multiplex PCR; TCRdb stores just in-frame clones and leaves some out. The top ten hold more than 5.5% of the sample, which has some 41,000 clones, 90% to 95% seen once. The specimen sequenced was peripheral blood. These receptors were taken from a human donor in a cohort sampled during active COVID-19.

This chain connects TRBV29-1 to TRBJ2-5, with 7 bases matching TRBD2. Per germline, CDR1 SQVTM and CDR2 ANQGSEA. Losses at the gene ends were 0 bases for V and 4 bases for J; bases not matched to a gene: 2. The CDR3 consists of 13 residues. CDR3 DNA: TGCAGCGTTGAAGAGCTAGCGGCAGAGACCCAGTACTTC. Protein sequence: CSVEELAAETQYF.

The V gene is TRBV9, the J gene TRBJ1-6, with 11 bases that match TRBD1. This CDR3 has 16 amino acids. After removal of 0 bases from V and 8 bases from J, the junction contained 4 bases not matched to a gene. In germline, CDR1 is SGDLS, CDR2 YYNGEE. The CDR3 loop is CASSVARTGGDSPLHF. For the CDR3, the DNA is TGTGCCAGCAGCGTAGCAAGGACAGGGGGCGATTCACCCCTCCACTTT.

This clone occurred once. The gene calls are TRBV29-1 and TRBJ1-1, with no clear D. This CDR3 has 13 residues. The V gene lost 2 bases and the J gene lost 1 base, with 8 bases spanning the gap. Germline values: CDR1 SQVTM, CDR2 ANQGSEA. CDR3: CSVEQASNTEAFF. For the CDR3, the DNA is TGCAGCGTTGAACAGGCGTCGAACACTGAAGCTTTCTTT.

The V and J genes are TRBV30 and TRBJ1-2; D perhaps matches TRBD1 (6 bases). The germline V gene encodes CDR1 GTSNPN and CDR2 SVGIG (reference sequence). The CDR3 is made up of 11 amino acids. Trimming took off 5 bases at V and 4 bases at J, with 8 bases between the two ends. The CDR3: CAWGDIYGYTF. CDR3 in DNA: TGTGCCTGGGGGGACATCTATGGCTACACCTTC.

This clone was seen a few times. CDR3 region: CASSHTAGQGIVSNQPQHF. CDR3 nucleotide sequence: TGCGCCAGCAGCCACACAGCGGGACAGGGTATAGTAAGCAATCAGCCCCAGCATTTT. The rearrangement uses TRBV4-1 and TRBJ1-5, with 9 positions matching TRBD1. The CDR3 covers 19 residues. The J segment lost 1 base and the V segment lost 3 bases, leaving 13 bases of the junction unmatched. The V gene's germline CDR1 is MGHRA and CDR2 YSYEKL.

The chain couples TRBV7-9 to TRBJ2-7; TRBD2 aligns across 8 bases. There are 16 residues in the CDR3. CDR1 SEHNR and CDR2 FQNEAQ come from the germline V gene (reference sequence). V was pared by 5 bases and J by 2 bases, with 11 bases of the junction left unmatched. CDR3 DNA sequence: TGTGCCAGCAGCGAGGGGCTAGCGGGTACCCCCTACGAGCAGTACTTC. It yields the protein CASSEGLAGTPYEQYF.

V is TRBV5-3 and J is TRBJ2-1; tentative D call: TRBD1 (6 bases). TRBV5-3 is an ORF for which the function is uncertain. CDR3 length: 17 amino acids. Trimming took 4 bases from V and 2 from J, leaving 19 bases between them. The CDR3 sequence is CARSKDPTGMPYNEQFF. Here the CDR3 DNA reads TGTGCCAGAAGCAAGGACCCAACAGGGATGCCCTACAATGAGCAGTTCTTC.

The gene calls are TRBV7-2 and TRBJ2-3; D gene ambiguous. V was cut by 1 base and J by 2 bases, with 7 bases left in between. The CDR3 is 14 residues long. Germline values: CDR1 SGHTA, CDR2 FQGNSA. The CDR3 sequence: CASSLGLVTDTQYF. CDR3 coding DNA: TGTGCCAGCAGCTTAGGGTTAGTCACAGATACGCAGTATTTT.

This chain joins TRBV6-5 and TRBJ1-5; no clear D. The CDR3 length is 14 residues. Between the trimmed V and J ends, which lost 2 bases and 7 bases, there was a span of 12 bases. The germline gives CDR1 MNHEY, CDR2 SVGAGI. CDR3 bases: TGTGCCAGCAGTTACCGGCAGACGGGGCAGCCCCAGCATTTT. It is translated as CASSYRQTGQPQHF.

V and J are TRBV6-4 and TRBJ2-1; D is perhaps TRBD2 (6 bases). V lost 0 bases, J lost 8 bases, and 17 bases lay in between. This CDR3 is built from 16 residues. The V gene's germline CDR1 is MRHNA and CDR2 SNTAGT. In DNA form, the CDR3 reads TGTGCCAGCAGTGACTCGGCGGGAAGCCCCGTCTATGAGCAGTTCTTC. It is translated as CASSDSAGSPVYEQFF.

The chain's CDR3 is CSASSQGTEAFF. Here the CDR3 DNA reads TGCAGTGCTAGTTCTCAGGGGACTGAAGCTTTCTTT. The chain is built from TRBV20-1 and TRBJ1-1; D perhaps matches TRBD1 (6 bases). Germline lookup yields CDR1 DFQATT and CDR2 SNEGSKA (reference sequence). CDR3 length: 12 amino acids. V dropped 3 bases and J dropped 5 bases, with 10 bases sitting between them.

CDR3 region: CASDSGSDTQYF. CDR3 sequence (DNA): TGTGCCAGCGACTCAGGGTCAGATACGCAGTATTTT. The rearrangement joins TRBV7-9 to TRBJ2-3; D possibly corresponds to TRBD1 (5 bases). Germline V gene sequence: CDR1 SEHNR, CDR2 FQNEAQ (reference sequence). The CDR3 runs to 12 residues. V shed 8 bases and J shed 4 bases, with 10 bases lying between them.

The chain has TRBV2 and TRBJ1-4; D perhaps matches TRBD1 (6 bases). V dropped 6 bases and J dropped 6 bases, with 17 bases sitting between them. Looked up from germline, CDR1 is SNHLY and CDR2 is FYNNEI. This CDR3 has 15 amino acids. CDR3 bases: TGTGCCAGCAGCATCCGGGACAAGGGGTATGAAAAACTGTTTTTT. Encoded protein: CASSIRDKGYEKLFF.

CDR3 residues: CASRRGQVYEKLFF. The CDR3 bases are TGTGCCAGCAGACGCGGACAGGTCTACGAAAAACTGTTTTTT. V usage is TRBV27 and J usage is TRBJ1-4, with 7 bases identical to TRBD1. This CDR3 has 14 amino acids. The germline V gene encodes CDR1 MNHEY and CDR2 SMNVEV (reference sequence). V lost 6 bases and J lost 8; bases outside the gene matches: 9.

The CDR3 DNA is TGTGCCATCAGCCCCACAGGGGGCAGGTACAATGAGCAGTTCTTC. Amino acid sequence: CAISPTGGRYNEQFF. The gene calls are TRBV10-3 and TRBJ2-1, with TRBD1 matching 9 bases. Losses at the gene ends were 6 bases for V and 4 bases for J; bases not matched to a gene: 7. From germline, CDR1 is ENHRY and CDR2 SYGVKD. This CDR3 contains 15 residues.

The gene calls are TRBV9 and TRBJ2-1; the match to TRBD1 covers 9 bases. The CDR3 runs to 15 residues. The trim removed 0 bases at V and 8 bases at J, leaving 6 bases unmatched. CDR1 and CDR2 (germline): SGDLS, YYNGEE. The CDR3 is CASSVEGDRVDEQFF. As DNA, the CDR3 is TGTGCCAGCAGCGTAGAGGGGGACAGGGTCGATGAGCAGTTCTTC. The complete variable domain, with remaining parts taken from reference TRBV9 and TRBJ2-1, reads DSGVTQTPKHLITATGQRVTLRCSPRSGDLSVYWYQQSLDQGLQFLIQYYNGEERAKGNILERFSAQQFPDLHSELNLSSLELGDSALYFCASSVEGDRVDEQFFGPGTRLTVL.

This chain links TRBV23-1 with TRBJ2-1, with D perhaps TRBD1 (6 bases). TRBV23-1 is labeled an ORF, and its function is uncertain. Trimming removed 7 bases from V and 7 bases from J, with 11 bases in between. The CDR3 covers 12 residues. This CDR3 reads CASNTQGNEQFF. CDR3 bases: TGCGCCAGCAACACACAGGGTAATGAGCAGTTCTTC.

The DNA of the CDR3 is TGTGCCAGCAGTTTGGAACGGGGACTCTACGAGCAGTACTTC. Residues: CASSLERGLYEQYF. The chain uses TRBV6-5 and TRBJ2-7; D might be TRBD2 (6 bases). With 4 bases removed from V and 3 bases from J, the gap between germline ends came to 13 bases. The length of the CDR3 is 14 residues. The germline CDR1 and CDR2 sequences are MNHEY and SVGAGI.

V is TRBV11-2 and J is TRBJ1-2; D uncertain. The V gene lost 1 base and the J gene lost 8 bases, with 8 bases spanning the gap. Per the germline V gene, CDR1 is SGHAT and CDR2 is FQNNGV. This CDR3 has 12 amino acids. The CDR3 coding sequence is TGTGCCAGCAGCTTAGGAGGTTCCGGCTACACCTTC. Amino acid sequence: CASSLGGSGYTF.

The chain is built from TRBV7-8 and TRBJ1-2; no firm D call. The germline CDR1 and CDR2 sequences are SGHVS and FQNEAQ. CDR3 length equals 15 residues. V dropped 0 bases and J dropped 4 bases, with 12 bases sitting between them. CDR3 residues: CASSLALDGLYGYTF. The CDR3, as DNA: TGTGCCAGCAGCTTAGCCCTGGACGGACTCTATGGCTACACCTTC.

The chain links TRBV19 to TRBJ1-3, with TRBD1 identical over 7 bases. The trim removed 6 bases at V and 0 bases at J, leaving 11 bases unmatched. CDR1 and CDR2 (germline): LNHDA, SQIVND (reference sequence). The CDR3 consists of 17 residues. CDR3 protein: CASSGRRDRSSGNTIYF. The CDR3 region has the DNA TGTGCCAGTAGCGGGCGTCGGGACAGAAGCTCTGGAAACACCATATATTTT.

V is TRBV10-3 and J is TRBJ2-3; 8 bases agree with TRBD2. The CDR3 spans 13 residues. J gave up 5 bases and V 8 bases, and 6 bases lay outside the gene matches. Germline CDR1 reads ENHRY; CDR2 reads SYGVKD. Written as DNA, the CDR3 is TGTGCCATCCGGGAGGGGGAGGGAGATACGCAGTATTTT. Amino acid sequence: CAIREGEGDTQYF.

This chain uses TRBV6-2 or TRBV6-3 with TRBJ1-4; possible D gene TRBD1, 5 bases. From germline, CDR1 is MNHEY and CDR2 SVGEGT. V was shortened by 5 bases and J by 5 bases, with 12 bases between the two germline ends. The CDR3 length is 14 residues. The CDR3, as DNA: TGTGCCAGCAGTCTACTGTGGGGCAATGAAAAACTGTTTTTT. Amino acids: CASSLLWGNEKLFF.

The V and J genes are TRBV2 and TRBJ1-6; D is uncertain. The V end lost 3 bases, the J end lost 9 bases, and 15 bases lay between the germline ends. The germline CDR1 and CDR2 sequences are SNHLY and FYNNEI. There are 15 residues in the CDR3. CDR3: CASSEAAVSGSPLHF. CDR3 coding DNA: TGTGCCAGCAGTGAGGCGGCAGTTTCTGGTTCACCCCTCCACTTT.

In its sample, this clone was seen once. The CDR3 sequence is CASSQVSSSTDTQYF. The CDR3, as DNA: TGCGCCAGCAGCCAAGTCTCTTCCTCCACAGATACGCAGTATTTT. The J gene is TRBJ2-3, the V gene TRBV4-1; D unresolved. The CDR3 has 15 amino acids. Per germline, CDR1 MGHRA and CDR2 YSYEKL. V gave up 1 base and J gave up 2 bases, with 10 bases separating them.

This sequence joins TRBV18 and TRBJ1-4, with D unclear. Germline assignment: CDR1 KGHSH and CDR2 LQKENI. The CDR3 is made up of 13 amino acids. V lost 3 bases, J lost 7 bases, and 9 bases lay in between. The CDR3 is CASSPGLGEKLFF. In DNA, the CDR3 is TGTGCCAGCTCACCGGGCCTGGGTGAAAAACTGTTTTTT.

V gene TRBV30 combines with J gene TRBJ2-2, with 8 bases identical to TRBD2. Looked up from germline, CDR1 is GTSNPN and CDR2 is SVGIG (reference sequence). Trimming removed 0 bases from V and 4 bases from J; junction bases left unmatched: 4. The CDR3 has 15 amino acids. The CDR3 reads CAWSVVTSVTGELFF. CDR3 sequence (DNA): TGTGCCTGGAGTGTAGTGACTAGCGTCACCGGGGAGCTGTTTTTT.